This TCR beta chain is drawn from a study of T cell changes during pregnancy in multiple sclerosis (dated by TCRdb to the late 2010s). General notes on the study: In women with multiple sclerosis, the researchers looked at how the T cell repertoire shifted as pregnancy progressed.

Points on this clone: What antigen it recognizes has not been identified. The sample holds no much larger clone one base away, and base qualities are not on file.

Reading the germline V gene (reference sequence) gives CDR1 SEHNR and CDR2 FQNEAQ. V gives up 1 base and J gives up 4 bases, and the segment between their germline ends measures 10 bases. CDR3 length: 14 amino acids, cysteine to phenylalanine. Left in the record is the CDR3 DNA by itself, 42 bases read in frame from the first base. Library preparation was by the immunoSEQ multiplex PCR assay. TCRdb carries this immuneACCESS record with in-frame sequences only. Its versions omit some clonotypes, under half of them owing to an unresolved V gene in the studies checked, with the rest unexplained. The sample yields over 45,000 clones; about 94% were counted once. Clones ranked in the top ten supply less than 3.5% of the sample.

Here the sequenced sample was CD8+ T cells from peripheral blood mononuclear cells, taken in the third trimester of pregnancy. This sequence uses TRBV7-9 and TRBJ2-5, and perhaps TRBD1 as D gene, on 6 matching bases. This receptor was obtained from a female donor with multiple sclerosis, enrolled in a pregnancy study. The CDR3 reads CASSLEVGAETQYF. The DNA reads TGTGCCAGCAGCTTAGAGGTGGGGGCAGAGACCCAGTACTTC.